The 10 T cell receptor beta chains presented below share a single source sample, sequenced in a study of T cell repertoires in cytomegalovirus infection. One entry per CDR3 protein, called by TCRdb with MiXCR from the reads. In the table there are fewer than 200,000 distinct CDR3 sequences, approximately 19% of which are singletons. Sequences were obtained from PBMCs. These receptors all come from a human donor in good health (CMV status not recorded). Some clones in this sample may be carry-over from other donors' samples.

The chain recombines TRBV14 with TRBJ2-1; D uncertain. CDR1 and CDR2 from the germline V gene are SGHDN and FVKESK. V was shortened by 4 bases and J by 0 bases, with 10 bases between the two germline ends. This CDR3 spans 15 amino acids. The CDR3 loop reads CASSRAPPSYNEQFF. The CDR3 nucleotides read TGTGCCAGCAGCCGGGCACCGCCCTCCTACAATGAGCAGTTCTTC. Filled out from reference TRBV14 and TRBJ2-1, the complete variable domain reads EAGVTQFPSHSVIEKGQTVTLRCDPISGHDNLYWYRRVMGKEIKFLLHFVKESKQDESGMPNNRFLAERTGGTYSTLKVQPAELEDSGVYFCASSRAPPSYNEQFFGPGTRLTVL.

V and J are TRBV7-8 and TRBJ2-1; 7 nucleotides agree with TRBD2. V was pared by 4 bases and J by 12 bases, with 6 bases of the junction left unmatched. The CDR3 sequence is 12 residues long. Germline V gene data show CDR1 as SGHVS and CDR2 as FQNEAQ. The CDR3 DNA follows: TGTGCCAGCAGCTCACTGGGGGGGGGGCAGTTCTTC. As protein: CASSSLGGGQFF.

In the case of this clonotype: This sequence may be a read error, since a much larger clone differs from it by one base. The rearrangement joins TRBV7-2 to TRBJ1-4; possible D gene TRBD1, 6 bases. There are 15 residues in the CDR3. V shed 6 bases and J shed 5 bases, with 16 bases lying between them. Looked up from germline, CDR1 is SGHTA and CDR2 is FQGNSA. CDR3 in amino acids: CASRIGGTLNEKLFF. In DNA, the CDR3 is TGTGCCAGCAGAATAGGGGGGACACTAAATGAAAAACTGTTTTTT.

This clonotype was seen only a few times. The chain has TRBV18 and TRBJ2-3; TRBD2 matches 11 bases. The CDR3 runs to 14 residues. The trim removed 4 bases at V and 5 bases at J, leaving 2 bases unmatched. Looked up from germline, CDR1 is KGHSH and CDR2 is LQKENI. The CDR3 here is CASSHGLAGDTQYF. CDR3 nucleotides: TGTGCCAGCTCACATGGACTAGCGGGAGATACGCAGTATTTT.

This chain uses TRBV28 with TRBJ1-3; D is perhaps TRBD1 (6 bases). The V and J ends lost 5 bases and 0 bases respectively, with 11 bases between them. The CDR3 covers 15 residues. Germline V lookup: CDR1 MDHEN, CDR2 SYDVKM. CDR3 sequence reads: CASSPGTFSGNTIYF. In nucleotides, the CDR3 is TGTGCCAGCAGTCCTGGGACATTCTCTGGAAACACCATATATTTT.

This clonotype was picked up many times. The CDR3 DNA reads TGTGCCAGCAGTCGACAGGGCTTGGGCAATCAGCCCCAGCATTTT. The encoded protein is CASSRQGLGNQPQHF. The rearrangement uses TRBV5-6 and TRBJ1-5; 7 nucleotides line up with TRBD1. The CDR3 totals 15 residues. J was trimmed by 2 bases and V by 5 bases; bases with no gene match: 7. Germline loops: CDR1 SGHDT, CDR2 YYEEEE.

The CDR3 sequence is CSVGPTYEQYF. In DNA form, the CDR3 reads TGTTCTGTGGGCCCAACCTACGAGCAGTACTTC. V is TRBV7-9 and J is TRBJ2-7; D is undetermined. The CDR3 loop spans 11 amino acids. Germline loops: CDR1 SEHNR, CDR2 FQNEAQ (reference sequence).

This clonotype occurred a few times. The chain is built from TRBV29-1 and TRBJ2-7, with 7 bases aligning to TRBD1. The CDR3 runs 12 residues. The V and J ends lost 4 bases and 4 bases, in that order; junction bases with no gene match: 4. The germline gives CDR1 SQVTM, CDR2 ANQGSEA. In DNA, the CDR3 is TGCAGCGTTGCGGGACAGAAGTACGAGCAGTACTTC. It translates to CSVAGQKYEQYF.

The genes are TRBV5-1 and TRBJ2-2; TRBD2 matches 13 bases. V shed 3 bases, J shed 4 bases, and the junction held 0 bases outside the gene matches. The CDR3 consists of 15 residues. The V gene's germline CDR1 is SGHRS and CDR2 YFSETQ. The CDR3 DNA reads as TGCGCCAGCAGCTGGACTAGCGGGAGCACCGGGGAGCTGTTTTTT. Its protein is CASSWTSGSTGELFF.

This clonotype was observed a few times. The CDR3, as DNA: TGTGCCATCAGCAACTTCGGGACTAGCGAGGAGACCCAGTACTTC. It yields the protein CAISNFGTSEETQYF. The rearrangement joins TRBV10-3 to TRBJ2-5; 10 bases match TRBD2. The V gene's germline CDR1 is ENHRY and CDR2 SYGVKD. J lost 5 bases, V lost 6 bases, and 9 bases had no gene match. The CDR3 sequence is 15 residues long.